This entry describes one TCR beta chain. Its specificity is unknown. A second about 6 to 11 cycle PCR used barcoded and J-beta primers. TCRdb re-called the 5' RACE reads through MiXCR, storing one row per CDR3 protein. The top ten hold over 5% of the sample, which has about 1.4 million distinct CDR3 sequences, around 59% seen once. The data belong to a study of blood T cells in healthy people across ages. Study-level results: Investigators viewed diversity estimates from one million T cells as underestimates, the study reported.

This CDR3 is built from 16 residues. Per germline, CDR1 SGHTA and CDR2 FQGNSA. The V and J ends lost 2 bases and 9 bases respectively, with 20 bases between them. The sequenced material came from blood. The rearrangement links TRBV7-2 to TRBJ2-4; D might be TRBD2 (6 bases). This receptor was identified in a man between 18 and 29 years old in good health. This CDR3 reads CASSLSGTSHLGIQYF. DNA for the CDR3: TGTGCCAGCAGCTTAAGTGGGACTTCCCACTTGGGCATTCAGTACTTC.